The 19 T cell receptor beta chains below come from one sample, sequenced in a study of blood T cell repertoires in COVID-19. Clones were read by immunoSEQ multiplex PCR, and TCRdb kept only the in-frame ones, dropping some. The profile shows 350,000 to 450,000 clones, 87% of them singletons. Sequencing used peripheral blood. Receptor source: a woman aged 60-75 years with COVID-19, enrolled during active disease.

This clone has just a few counts. At one boundary the junction diverges from the germline segment, which might be a read error. The sample holds other DNA sequences that translate to the same CDR3. The rearrangement links TRBV7-3 to TRBJ1-1, with TRBD1 as a possible D gene (5 bases). In germline, CDR1 is SGHTA, CDR2 FQGTGA. This CDR3 comprises 14 residues. CDR3 in DNA: TGTGCCAGCAGCCTAACGGCGGGGGGCACTGAAGCTTTCTTT. It translates to CASSLTAGGTEAFF.

This sequence joins TRBV7-3 and TRBJ1-4; D gene ambiguous. CDR3 length: 11 amino acids. Trimming removed 5 bases from V and 4 bases from J, with 2 bases in between. CDR1 SGHTA and CDR2 FQGTGA come from the germline V gene. The CDR3 loop reads CASSHNEKLFF. CDR3 nucleotides: TGTGCCAGCAGCCATAATGAAAAACTGTTTTTT.

V and J are TRBV19 and TRBJ2-1; 13 nucleotides line up with TRBD2. CDR3 length equals 16 residues. Germline CDR1 and CDR2: LNHDA and SQIVND (reference sequence). J lost 5 bases, V lost 4 bases, and 5 bases had no gene match. The CDR3 region is CASSRETSGGNNEQFF. The DNA for the CDR3 is TGTGCCAGTAGTAGGGAGACTAGCGGGGGGAACAATGAGCAGTTCTTC.

The gene calls are TRBV28 and TRBJ1-4; 7 bases map to TRBD1. The CDR3 sequence is 16 residues long. Trimming cost V 5 bases and J 3 bases; bases outside gene matches: 9. The germline V gene encodes CDR1 MDHEN and CDR2 SYDVKM. The CDR3 region is CASSQNRGRANEKLFF. The DNA for the CDR3 is TGTGCCAGCAGTCAAAACAGGGGCCGGGCTAATGAAAAACTGTTTTTT.

This chain uses TRBV11-2 with TRBJ1-2; possible D gene TRBD1, 6 bases. The CDR3 spans 14 residues. The V end was cut by 5 bases, the J end by 2 bases, with 12 bases between. The V gene's germline CDR1 is SGHAT and CDR2 FQNNGV. The CDR3 coding sequence is TGTGCCAGCAGCAAATTACAGGGAAACTATGGCTACACCTTC. Amino acid sequence: CASSKLQGNYGYTF.

In this sample, this clone turned up once. The CDR3 DNA follows: TGTGCCAGCAGCTACCGACAGGGTAATCAGCCCCAGCATTTT. Translating it yields CASSYRQGNQPQHF. The V call is TRBV3-1 (or the pseudogene TRBV3-2), the J call TRBJ1-5; TRBD1 aligns across 7 bases. CDR1 LGHDT and CDR2 YNNKEL come from the germline V gene (reference sequence). CDR3 size: 14 residues. The J segment lost 4 bases and the V segment lost 5 bases, leaving 5 bases of the junction unmatched.

The chain is built from TRBV19 and TRBJ1-2; weak D call: TRBD1 (5 bases). The CDR3 covers 15 residues. Germline CDR1 and CDR2: LNHDA and SQIVND (reference sequence). V was clipped by 7 bases and J by 8 bases, with 23 bases between them. CDR3 in amino acids: CASTQYPPQGDGYTF. Here the CDR3 DNA reads TGTGCCAGTACCCAATACCCTCCCCAGGGTGACGGCTACACCTTC.

The chain is built from TRBV6-6 and TRBJ1-1; the D gene is possibly TRBD1 (6 bases). Germline CDR1 reads MNHNY; CDR2 reads SVGAGI (reference sequence). CDR3 length: 15 residues. The V and J ends lost 6 bases and 1 base respectively, with 15 bases between them. The CDR3 region is CASSLRKGENTEAFF. The CDR3 DNA follows: TGTGCCAGCAGCCTTCGAAAGGGGGAGAACACTGAAGCTTTCTTT.

The chain carries TRBV27 and TRBJ2-2; D is possibly TRBD1 (5 bases). The germline V gene has CDR1 MNHEY and CDR2 SMNVEV (reference sequence). This CDR3 contains 12 residues. Trimming took off 11 bases at V and 4 bases at J, with 11 bases between the two ends. CDR3 protein: CASRVFTGELFF. In DNA form, the CDR3 reads TGTGCCTCCAGGGTTTTCACCGGGGAGCTGTTTTTT.

The CDR3 sequence is CASSPAGYSYEQYF. The CDR3 DNA reads as TGTGCCAGCTCACCAGCGGGGTACTCCTACGAGCAGTACTTC. The J gene is TRBJ2-7, the V gene TRBV18; D may be TRBD2 (6 bases). The V and J ends lost 2 bases and 0 bases respectively, with 8 bases between them. Germline V gene sequence: CDR1 KGHSH, CDR2 LQKENI. This CDR3 is 14 amino acids long.

The gene calls are TRBV7-2 and TRBJ2-1; no reliable D call. V was pared by 2 bases and J by 4 bases, with 6 bases between. CDR1 and CDR2 from the germline V gene are SGHTA and FQGNSA. This CDR3 is built from 13 residues. The CDR3: CASSLYVYNEQFF. Here the CDR3 DNA reads TGTGCCAGCAGCTTATATGTGTACAATGAGCAGTTCTTC.

The gene calls are TRBV12-3 or TRBV12-4 and TRBJ2-2; no reliable D call. The V gene lost 5 bases and the J gene lost 2 bases, with 3 bases spanning the gap. This CDR3 is built from 12 residues. The CDR3 coding sequence is TGTGCCAGCAGTACTAACACCGGGGAGCTGTTTTTT. This codes for CASSTNTGELFF.

There are a few counts of this clone. This rearrangement joins TRBV24-1 to TRBJ1-2; D gene unclear. Looked up from germline, CDR1 is KGHDR and CDR2 is SFDVKD. CDR3 size: 14 residues. Trimming took off 5 bases at V and 4 bases at J, with 13 bases between the two ends. The CDR3 bases are TGTGCCACCAGTGTAACGGAGGTCGGCTATGGCTACACCTTC. Amino acids: CATSVTEVGYGYTF.

The gene calls are TRBV6-5 and TRBJ1-2; no reliable D call. The CDR3 has 15 residues. The germline V and J ends were trimmed by 0 bases and 3 bases, with 11 bases remaining between them. The germline V gene has CDR1 MNHEY and CDR2 SVGAGI. CDR3: CASSYSTEDHYGYTF. DNA of the CDR3: TGTGCCAGCAGTTACTCGACGGAGGATCACTATGGCTACACCTTC.

This clone came up once. The chain employs TRBV5-5 and TRBJ2-2; possible D gene TRBD1, 6 bases. The CDR3 runs to 15 residues. The germline gives CDR1 SGHKS, CDR2 YYEKEE (reference sequence). Trimming removed 2 bases at V and 0 bases at J, with 8 bases between. The CDR3 here is CASSFGTPNTGELFF. The CDR3 DNA follows: TGTGCCAGCAGCTTTGGGACACCGAACACCGGGGAGCTGTTTTTT. Full variable domain (remainder filled in from reference TRBV5-5 and TRBJ2-2): DAGVTQSPTHLIKTRGQQVTLRCSPISGHKSVSWYQQVLGQGPQFIFQYYEKEERGRGNFPDRFSARQFPNYSSELNVNALLLGDSALYLCASSFGTPNTGELFFGEGSRLTVL.

V is TRBV7-8 and J is TRBJ2-1, with 10 bases aligning to TRBD2. The trim removed 11 bases at V and 8 bases at J, leaving 9 bases unmatched. CDR1 is SGHVS, CDR2 FQNEAQ, per germline. The CDR3 spans 13 residues. Written as DNA, the CDR3 is TGTGCCGGGAGAAGCGGGGGGGCCGATGAGCAGTTCTTC. Translated, it gives CAGRSGGADEQFF.

This clone was observed once. CDR3 region: CASSWRLGIVAGAGETQYF. The DNA of the CDR3 is TGTGCCAGCAGTTGGCGGTTGGGGATTGTAGCGGGGGCGGGAGAGACCCAGTACTTC. The V call is TRBV28, the J call TRBJ2-5, with TRBD2 identical over 9 bases. V lost 4 bases to trimming and J lost 4 bases; unmatched junction nucleotides: 19. The germline V gene encodes CDR1 MDHEN and CDR2 SYDVKM. The CDR3 covers 19 residues. Looking up the rest from reference TRBV28 and TRBJ2-5 gives the full variable domain: DVKVTQSSRYLVKRTGEKVFLECVQDMDHENMFWYRQDPGLGLRLIYFSYDVKMKEKGDIPEGYSVSREKKERFSLILESASTNQTSMYLCASSWRLGIVAGAGETQYFGPGTRLLVL.

J is TRBJ2-7 and V is TRBV6-5, with 9 bases matching TRBD1. Per the germline V gene, CDR1 is MNHEY and CDR2 is SVGAGI. The CDR3 contains 15 residues. With 0 bases clipped from V and 2 bases from J, the junction kept 2 bases outside the gene matches. DNA for the CDR3: TGTGCCAGCAGTTACTCGACAGGGGGTCCCTACGAGCAGTACTTC. This encodes CASSYSTGGPYEQYF.

V and J are TRBV19 and TRBJ2-6; 9 bases agree with TRBD1. V shed 5 bases, J shed 0 bases, and the junction held 5 bases outside the gene matches. Germline CDR1 is LNHDA and CDR2 is SQIVND (reference sequence). CDR3 size: 17 residues. CDR3 region: CASSPDRGLSGANVLTF. As DNA, the CDR3 is TGTGCCAGTAGTCCGGACAGGGGTCTCTCTGGGGCCAACGTCCTGACTTTC.